The present T cell receptor beta chain was sequenced within a study of identical twins. TCRdb redid the calling of the 5' RACE reads with MiXCR, one entry per CDR3 protein. The table lists around 500,000 distinct CDR3 sequences, over 12% of them singletons, with around 0.52% in the top ten. This clonotype was detected a few times. The CDR3 sequence is 14 residues long. The V end lost 0 bases, the J end lost 2 bases, and 11 bases lay between the germline ends. CDR1 and CDR2 (germline): DFQATT, SNEGSKA (reference sequence). These records were also assigned to another study, of yellow fever vaccine responses in identical twins. As that study records: The authors reported partly convergent, partly personalized vaccine responses in identical twins.

Sequences were obtained from CD4+ T cells sorted from blood. This TCR was sampled from a young woman in good health. The V and J genes are TRBV20-1 and TRBJ2-7; tentative D call: TRBD1 (6 bases). CDR3 in DNA: TGCAGTGCTAGAGATTACAGGGACCCCTACGAGCAGTACTTC. Translation: CSARDYRDPYEQYF.